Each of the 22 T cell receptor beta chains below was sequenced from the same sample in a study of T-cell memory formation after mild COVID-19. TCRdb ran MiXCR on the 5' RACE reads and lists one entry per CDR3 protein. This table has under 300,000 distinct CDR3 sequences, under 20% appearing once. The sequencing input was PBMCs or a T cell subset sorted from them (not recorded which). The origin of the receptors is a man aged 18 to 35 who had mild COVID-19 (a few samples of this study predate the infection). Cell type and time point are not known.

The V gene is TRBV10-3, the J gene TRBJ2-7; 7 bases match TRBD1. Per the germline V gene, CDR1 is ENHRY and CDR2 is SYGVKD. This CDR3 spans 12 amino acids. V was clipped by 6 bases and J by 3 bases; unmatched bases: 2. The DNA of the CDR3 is TGTGCCATCAGCGGGACAGTCTACGAGCAGTACTTC. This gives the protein CAISGTVYEQYF.

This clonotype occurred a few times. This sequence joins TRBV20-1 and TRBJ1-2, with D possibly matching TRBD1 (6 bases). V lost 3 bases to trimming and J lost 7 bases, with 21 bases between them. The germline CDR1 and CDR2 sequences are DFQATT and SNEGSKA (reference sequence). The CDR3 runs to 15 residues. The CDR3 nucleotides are TGCAGTGCTAGCCTACAGGGCACCTCCTATAGTGGCTACACCTTC. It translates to CSASLQGTSYSGYTF.

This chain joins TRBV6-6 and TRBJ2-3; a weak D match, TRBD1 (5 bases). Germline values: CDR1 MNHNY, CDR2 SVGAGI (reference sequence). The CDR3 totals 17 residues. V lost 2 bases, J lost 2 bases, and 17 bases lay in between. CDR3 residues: CASSYQKTATHTDTQYF. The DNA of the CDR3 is TGTGCCAGCAGTTACCAAAAGACAGCAACTCACACAGATACGCAGTATTTT.

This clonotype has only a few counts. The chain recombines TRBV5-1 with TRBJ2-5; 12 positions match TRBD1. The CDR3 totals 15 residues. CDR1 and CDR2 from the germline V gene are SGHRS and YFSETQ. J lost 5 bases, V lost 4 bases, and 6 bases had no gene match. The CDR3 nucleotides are TGCGCCAGCAGCCCCGGGACAGGGGGCGCGGAGACCCAGTACTTC. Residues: CASSPGTGGAETQYF.

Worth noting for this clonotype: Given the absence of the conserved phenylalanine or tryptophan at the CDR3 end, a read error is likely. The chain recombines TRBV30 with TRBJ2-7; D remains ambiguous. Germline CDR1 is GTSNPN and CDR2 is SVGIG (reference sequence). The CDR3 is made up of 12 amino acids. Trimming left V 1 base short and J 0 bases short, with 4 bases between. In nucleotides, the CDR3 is TGTGCCTGGAGTGCCCTCTCCTACGAGCAGTACTTA. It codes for CAWSALSYEQYL.

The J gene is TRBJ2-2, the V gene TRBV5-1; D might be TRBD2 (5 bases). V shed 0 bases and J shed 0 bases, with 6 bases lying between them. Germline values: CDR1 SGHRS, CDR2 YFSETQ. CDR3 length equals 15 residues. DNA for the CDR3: TGCGCCAGCAGCTTGGGAGCGGCGAACACCGGGGAGCTGTTTTTT. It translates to CASSLGAANTGELFF.

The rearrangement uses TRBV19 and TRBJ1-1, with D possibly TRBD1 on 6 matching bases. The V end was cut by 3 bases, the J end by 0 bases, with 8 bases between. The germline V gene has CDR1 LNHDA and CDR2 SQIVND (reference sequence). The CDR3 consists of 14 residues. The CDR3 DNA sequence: TGTGCCAGTAGTATTCAGGGGCTGAACACTGAAGCTTTCTTT. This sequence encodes CASSIQGLNTEAFF.

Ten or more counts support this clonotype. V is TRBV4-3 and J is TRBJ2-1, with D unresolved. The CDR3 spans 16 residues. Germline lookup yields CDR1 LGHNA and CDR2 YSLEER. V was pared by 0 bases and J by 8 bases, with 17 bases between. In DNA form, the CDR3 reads TGCGCCAGCAGCCAAGATTTTAGGGCCCGTGAGGATGAGCAGTTCTTC. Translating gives CASSQDFRAREDEQFF.

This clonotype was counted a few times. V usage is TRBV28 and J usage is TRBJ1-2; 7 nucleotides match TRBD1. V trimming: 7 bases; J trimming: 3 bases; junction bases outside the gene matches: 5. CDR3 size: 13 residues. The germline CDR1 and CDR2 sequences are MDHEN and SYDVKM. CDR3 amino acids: CASNTGQDYGYTF. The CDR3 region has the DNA TGTGCCAGCAATACTGGACAGGACTATGGCTACACCTTC.

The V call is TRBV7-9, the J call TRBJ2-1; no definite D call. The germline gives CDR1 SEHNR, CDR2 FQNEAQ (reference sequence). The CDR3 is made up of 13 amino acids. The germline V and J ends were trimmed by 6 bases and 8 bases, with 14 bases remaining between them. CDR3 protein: CASSFFYDDEQFF. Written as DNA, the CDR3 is TGTGCCAGCAGTTTTTTCTACGACGATGAGCAGTTCTTC.

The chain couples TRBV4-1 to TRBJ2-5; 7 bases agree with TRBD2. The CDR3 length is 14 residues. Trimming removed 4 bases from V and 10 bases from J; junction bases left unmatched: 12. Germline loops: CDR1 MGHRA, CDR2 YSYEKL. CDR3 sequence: CASSPTGIPGGQYF. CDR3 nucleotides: TGCGCCAGCAGCCCGACGGGGATTCCGGGGGGCCAGTACTTC.

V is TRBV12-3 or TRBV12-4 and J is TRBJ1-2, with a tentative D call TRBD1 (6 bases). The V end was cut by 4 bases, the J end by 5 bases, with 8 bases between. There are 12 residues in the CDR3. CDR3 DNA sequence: TGTGCCAGCAGTTCCGGACAGTATGGCTACACCTTC. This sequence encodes CASSSGQYGYTF.

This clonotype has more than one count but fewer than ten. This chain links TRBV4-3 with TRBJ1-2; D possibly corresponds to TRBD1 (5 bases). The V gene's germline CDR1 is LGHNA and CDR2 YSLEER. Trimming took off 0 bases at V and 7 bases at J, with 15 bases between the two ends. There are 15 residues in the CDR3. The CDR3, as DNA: TGCGCCAGCAGCCAAGATCTCGCAGGGTTGAGTGGCTACACCTTC. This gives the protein CASSQDLAGLSGYTF.

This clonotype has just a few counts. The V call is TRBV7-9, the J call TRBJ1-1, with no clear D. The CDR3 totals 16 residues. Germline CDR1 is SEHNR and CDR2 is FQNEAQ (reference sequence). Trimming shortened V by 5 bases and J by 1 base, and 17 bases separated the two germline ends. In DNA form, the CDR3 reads TGTGCCAGCAGCAAAACCCACGGCCTAGGGAACACTGAAGCTTTCTTT. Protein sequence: CASSKTHGLGNTEAFF.

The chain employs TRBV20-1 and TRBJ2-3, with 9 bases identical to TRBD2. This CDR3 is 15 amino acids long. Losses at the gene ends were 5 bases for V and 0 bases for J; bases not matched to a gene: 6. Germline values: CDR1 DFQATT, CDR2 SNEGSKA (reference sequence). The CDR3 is CSAAPSGTSTDTQYF. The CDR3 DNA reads TGCAGTGCTGCCCCTAGCGGGACTAGCACAGATACGCAGTATTTT.

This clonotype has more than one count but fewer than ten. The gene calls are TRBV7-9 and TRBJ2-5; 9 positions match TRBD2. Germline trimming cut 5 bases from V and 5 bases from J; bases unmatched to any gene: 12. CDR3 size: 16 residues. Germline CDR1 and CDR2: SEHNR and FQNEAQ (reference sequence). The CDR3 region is CASSPQGLAKIETQYF. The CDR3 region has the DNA TGTGCCAGCAGCCCTCAAGGACTAGCGAAAATTGAGACCCAGTACTTC. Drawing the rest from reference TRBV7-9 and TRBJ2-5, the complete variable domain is DTGVSQNPRHKITKRGQNVTFRCDPISEHNRLYWYRQTLGQGPEFLTYFQNEAQLEKSRLLSDRFSAERPKGSFSTLEIQRTEQGDSAMYLCASSPQGLAKIETQYFGPGTRLLVL.

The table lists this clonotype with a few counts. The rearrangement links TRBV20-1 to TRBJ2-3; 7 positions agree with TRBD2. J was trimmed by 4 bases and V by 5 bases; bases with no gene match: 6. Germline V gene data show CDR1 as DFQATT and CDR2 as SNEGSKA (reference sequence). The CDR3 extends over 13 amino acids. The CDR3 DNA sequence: TGCAGTGCTCCGAGGGCGGGGGCAGATACGCAGTATTTT. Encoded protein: CSAPRAGADTQYF.

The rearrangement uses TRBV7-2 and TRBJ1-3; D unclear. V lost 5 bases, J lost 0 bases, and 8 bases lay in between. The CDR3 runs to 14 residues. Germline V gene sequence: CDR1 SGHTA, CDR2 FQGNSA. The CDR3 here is CASSPHLSGNTIYF. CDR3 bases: TGTGCCAGCAGCCCACACCTCTCTGGAAACACCATATATTTT. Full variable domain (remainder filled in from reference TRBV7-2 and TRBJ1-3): GAGVSQSPSNKVTEKGKDVELRCDPISGHTALYWYRQSLGQGLEFLIYFQGNSAPDKSGLPSDRFSAERTGGSVSTLTIQRTQQEDSAVYLCASSPHLSGNTIYFGEGSWLTVV.

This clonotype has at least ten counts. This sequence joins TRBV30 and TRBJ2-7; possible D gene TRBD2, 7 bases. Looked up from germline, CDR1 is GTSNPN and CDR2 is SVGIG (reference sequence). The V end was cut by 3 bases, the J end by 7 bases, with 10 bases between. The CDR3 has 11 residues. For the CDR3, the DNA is TGTGCCTGGAGGAGGGGGGGAGAGCAGTACTTC. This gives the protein CAWRRGGEQYF. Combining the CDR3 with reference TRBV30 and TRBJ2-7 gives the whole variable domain SQTIHQWPATLVQPVGSPLSLECTVEGTSNPNLYWYRQAAGRGLQLLFYSVGIGQISSEVPQNLSASRPQDRQFILSSKKLLLSDSGFYLCAWRRGGEQYFGPGTRLTVT.

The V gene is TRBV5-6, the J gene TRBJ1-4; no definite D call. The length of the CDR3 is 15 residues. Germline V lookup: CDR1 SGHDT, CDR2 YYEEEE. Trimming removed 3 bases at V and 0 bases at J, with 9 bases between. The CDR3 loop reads CASSSLGPTNEKLFF. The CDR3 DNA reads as TGTGCCAGCAGCTCCCTCGGCCCAACTAATGAAAAACTGTTTTTT.

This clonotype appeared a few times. The DNA of the CDR3 is TGTGCCACCACGGTGGGGGGGAGCTCTGGGGCCAACGTCCTGACTTTC. Encoded protein: CATTVGGSSGANVLTF. This chain links TRBV28 with TRBJ2-6, with TRBD2 identical over 7 bases. Trimming cost V 10 bases and J 0 bases; bases outside gene matches: 9. Per the germline V gene, CDR1 is MDHEN and CDR2 is SYDVKM. The CDR3 has 16 residues.

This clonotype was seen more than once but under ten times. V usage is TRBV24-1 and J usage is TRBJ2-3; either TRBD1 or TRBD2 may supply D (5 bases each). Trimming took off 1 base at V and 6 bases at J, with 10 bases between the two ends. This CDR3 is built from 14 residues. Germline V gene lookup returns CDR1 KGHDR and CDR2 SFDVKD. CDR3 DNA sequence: TGTGCCACCAGTGATTTTGGGGGATCCGATACGCAGTATTTT. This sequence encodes CATSDFGGSDTQYF.